The sequence of this T cell receptor beta chain was determined in a study of early T cells in non-severe SARS-CoV-2 infection. Study as a whole: From unsorted whole blood, bulk RNA was sequenced, and the chains remained unpaired.

Findings of the study overall: Private and CD4 specificities were missed by VDJdb matching, skewed to anti-spike CD8.

The CDR3 covers 12 residues. The ends were cut back, 6 bases at V and 7 bases at J, with 10 bases in the middle. Per germline, CDR1 MGHRA and CDR2 YSYEKL. Using its own MiXCR run on the 5' RACE reads, TCRdb lists one record per CDR3 protein. The table has about 98,000 distinct CDR3 sequences, approximately 10% seen once. This clonotype was observed a few times. Its antigen is currently unknown. The TCR sequence derives from an adult who was a healthcare worker with PCR-confirmed SARS-CoV-2 infection or an uninfected control (not recorded which). The chain uses TRBV4-1 and TRBJ2-1; TRBD1 is a possible D gene (6 bases). Material: whole blood. In DNA form, the CDR3 reads TGCGCCAGCAGTGCTACAGGGAATGAGCAGTTCTTC. Protein: CASSATGNEQFF.